The 26 T cell receptor beta chains presented below share a single source sample, sequenced in a study of OX40 agonist ivuxolimab in advanced cancers. This table comes from immunoSEQ multiplex PCR, and its TCRdb copy is limited to in-frame clones, with some not included. Of roughly 150,000 clones in the sample, 90% to 95% were seen once. This sample comprised CD4+ or CD8+ T cells sorted from blood, obtained in a trial of the OX40 agonist ivuxolimab. Every receptor here comes from an adult with an advanced solid tumor such as melanoma, head and neck, liver or kidney cancer.

A single count supports this clone. This chain joins TRBV19 and TRBJ1-1; 9 bases match TRBD1. J gave up 7 bases and V 5 bases, and 11 bases lay outside the gene matches. The germline V gene encodes CDR1 LNHDA and CDR2 SQIVND (reference sequence). This CDR3 region has 15 residues. As DNA, the CDR3 is TGTGCCAGTAGTCCTCGGACAGGGGCGGTGGGTGAAGCTTTCTTT. This codes for CASSPRTGAVGEAFF.

The V and J genes are TRBV27 and TRBJ1-1, with TRBD1 matching over 8 bases. CDR1 is MNHEY, CDR2 SMNVEV, per germline (reference sequence). V gave up 5 bases and J gave up 5 bases; unmatched junction bases: 10. The CDR3 contains 15 residues. The CDR3, as DNA: TGTGCCAGCAGTAAAAACCCAGGGGGCTGGACTGAAGCTTTCTTT. Its translation: CASSKNPGGWTEAFF.

This clone has only one observation. The chain has TRBV7-2 and TRBJ2-7; 11 nucleotides align to TRBD2. The CDR3 has 15 residues. V lost 5 bases to trimming and J lost 1 base; unmatched junction nucleotides: 4. Germline lookup yields CDR1 SGHTA and CDR2 FQGNSA. The CDR3: CASSLGLAASYEQYF. CDR3 nucleotide sequence: TGTGCCAGCAGCCTGGGACTAGCGGCTTCCTACGAGCAGTACTTC.

Notes on this clone: An end of the junction differs from the germline gene, which may be a read error. The chain employs TRBV7-7 and TRBJ2-7; D is ambiguous. The CDR3 consists of 13 residues. Germline CDR1 and CDR2: SSHAT and FNYEAQ (reference sequence). The CDR3 sequence is CASSHDLSYEQYF. The CDR3 DNA reads TGTGCTAGCAGCCACGATCTCTCCTACGAGCAGTACTTC.

V is TRBV10-1 and J is TRBJ2-3, with 8 bases lining up with TRBD1. Looked up from germline, CDR1 is WNHNN and CDR2 is SYGVQD (reference sequence). With 2 bases clipped from V and 0 bases from J, the junction kept 7 bases outside the gene matches. CDR3 length: 17 residues. The CDR3 DNA is TGCGCCAGCAGTGAGGGCAAGGGACAGGAGAGCACAGATACGCAGTATTTT. It encodes CASSEGKGQESTDTQYF.

This clone was detected only once. The V and J genes are TRBV5-6 and TRBJ2-7; D might be TRBD1 (6 bases). Trimming took 0 bases from V and 1 from J, leaving 8 bases between them. The CDR3 loop spans 14 amino acids. Germline V gene sequence: CDR1 SGHDT, CDR2 YYEEEE. DNA for the CDR3: TGTGCCAGCAGCTTGGGACAGGCATCCTACGAGCAGTACTTC. As protein: CASSLGQASYEQYF.

The chain uses TRBV7-2 and TRBJ1-5, with 9 bases that match TRBD1. Germline assignment: CDR1 SGHTA and CDR2 FQGNSA. The V gene end was trimmed by 6 bases and the J gene end by 7 bases; junction bases not matched to a gene: 7. This CDR3 comprises 14 residues. The CDR3 reads CASSPTGGGQPQHF. The CDR3, as DNA: TGTGCCAGCAGTCCTACAGGGGGCGGGCAGCCCCAGCATTTT.

This chain connects TRBV2 to TRBJ2-4, with D possibly called TRBD1 or TRBD2 (7 bases each). V dropped 7 bases and J dropped 0 bases, with 16 bases sitting between them. The germline gives CDR1 SNHLY, CDR2 FYNNEI. The CDR3 contains 16 residues. The CDR3 coding sequence is TGTGCCAGCACCCCGGGGGGACAGCTAGCCAAAAACATTCAGTACTTC. Translation gives CASTPGGQLAKNIQYF.

The rearrangement joins TRBV7-2 to TRBJ1-1; D ambiguous. CDR3 size: 13 residues. From germline, CDR1 is SGHTA and CDR2 FQGNSA. Trimming removed 4 bases at V and 0 bases at J, with 6 bases between. The CDR3 region has the DNA TGTGCCAGCAGCTCGACCCTGAACACTGAAGCTTTCTTT. It translates to CASSSTLNTEAFF.

This clone was seen more than once but under ten times. CDR3 loop: CASSLPGSNQPQHF. The CDR3 DNA is TGTGCCAGCAGCTTGCCAGGGAGCAATCAGCCCCAGCATTTT. V gene TRBV5-4 combines with J gene TRBJ1-5, with TRBD1 as a possible D gene (5 bases). Germline CDR1 is SGHNT and CDR2 is YYREEE (reference sequence). The CDR3 runs to 14 residues. V lost 1 base, J lost 1 base, and 6 bases lay in between.

The chain employs TRBV19 and TRBJ1-2, with a possible D match to TRBD1 (5 bases). The V and J ends lost 5 bases and 6 bases respectively, with 16 bases between them. This CDR3 has 14 amino acids. Germline CDR1 LNHDA, CDR2 SQIVND (reference sequence). CDR3 sequence reads: CASSLPRGGDGYTF. CDR3 in DNA: TGTGCCAGTAGTCTACCCCGGGGGGGTGATGGCTACACCTTC.

This chain links TRBV10-3 with TRBJ1-4; 7 bases map to TRBD1. The CDR3 consists of 15 residues. V gave up 0 bases and J gave up 5 bases; unmatched junction bases: 3. Germline CDR1 is ENHRY and CDR2 is SYGVKD. The CDR3 coding sequence is TGTGCCATCAGTGAGTCAGACAGGGAGAATGAAAAACTGTTTTTT. Translated: CAISESDRENEKLFF.

This clone was seen a handful of times. This rearrangement joins TRBV6-5 to TRBJ1-2, with D unresolved. CDR1 is MNHEY, CDR2 SVGAGI, per germline. The CDR3 has 12 residues. V lost 6 bases, J lost 2 bases, and 7 bases lay in between. DNA of the CDR3: TGTGCCAGCAGGGCGACGAACTATGGCTACACCTTC. The encoded protein is CASRATNYGYTF.

This clone was observed a single time. The rearrangement uses TRBV5-1 and TRBJ2-5; 8 bases agree with TRBD1. There are 14 residues in the CDR3. Unmatched junction bases numbered 3, after V lost 0 bases and J lost 5 bases. Per germline, CDR1 SGHRS and CDR2 YFSETQ. The CDR3 DNA reads as TGCGCCAGCAGCTTGGTCAGGGGGCATGAGACCCAGTACTTC. Amino acid sequence: CASSLVRGHETQYF.

The chain carries TRBV9 and TRBJ2-2, with unresolved D. Germline V gives CDR1 SGDLS, CDR2 YYNGEE. This CDR3 has 16 residues. V was shortened by 0 bases and J by 2 bases, with 11 bases between the two germline ends. The CDR3: CASSVVAVGNTGELFF. CDR3 DNA: TGTGCCAGCAGCGTAGTCGCAGTCGGTAACACCGGGGAGCTGTTTTTT.

The J gene is TRBJ2-5, the V gene TRBV5-4, with TRBD2 matching 9 bases. The CDR3 is 16 amino acids. Trimming at V came to 0 bases and at J to 4 bases, leaving 7 bases not matched to a gene. Germline loops: CDR1 SGHNT, CDR2 YYREEE (reference sequence). The CDR3 coding sequence is TGTGCCAGCAGCTTGGGGTTAGCGGGAGACCCAGAGACCCAGTACTTC. Residues: CASSLGLAGDPETQYF.

The chain joins TRBV11-2 to TRBJ1-1; D call uncertain. The CDR3 has 14 residues. Germline loops: CDR1 SGHAT, CDR2 FQNNGV. Between the trimmed V and J ends, which lost 1 base and 5 bases, there was a span of 11 bases. The CDR3 DNA sequence: TGTGCCAGCAGCTTAGTAGAATTGGGGACTGAAGCTTTCTTT. Translating gives CASSLVELGTEAFF. The full variable domain, its missing parts supplied by reference TRBV11-2 and TRBJ1-1, is EAGVAQSPRYKIIEKRQSVAFWCNPISGHATLYWYQQILGQGPKLLIQFQNNGVVDDSQLPKDRFSAERLKGVDSTLKIQPAKLEDSAVYLCASSLVELGTEAFFGQGTRLTVV.

The chain couples TRBV14 to TRBJ1-6; D is undetermined. Germline CDR1 and CDR2: SGHDN and FVKESK. Trimming stripped 1 base from V and 11 bases from J, with 15 bases between. The CDR3 runs 15 residues. Here the CDR3 DNA reads TGTGCCAGCAGCCAAGCTAACCTCCCCCGGGCACCCCTCCACTTT. Amino acid sequence: CASSQANLPRAPLHF.

The chain combines TRBV19 with TRBJ1-1; no clear D gene. V was trimmed by 5 bases and J by 3 bases, leaving 10 bases between them. CDR1 and CDR2 (germline): LNHDA, SQIVND (reference sequence). The CDR3 is 13 residues long. The CDR3 DNA sequence: TGTGCCAGTAGTGCCAAGCAGTACACTGAAGCTTTCTTT. Its protein is CASSAKQYTEAFF.

V and J are TRBV5-1 and TRBJ2-3; D is uncertain. CDR3 length equals 18 residues. The germline CDR1 and CDR2 sequences are SGHRS and YFSETQ. V lost 0 bases to trimming and J lost 1 base, with 18 bases between them. The CDR3 reads CASSLGQTSWRGTDTQYF. In nucleotides, the CDR3 is TGCGCCAGCAGCTTGGGGCAGACCTCATGGCGCGGCACAGATACGCAGTATTTT.

This sequence joins TRBV19 and TRBJ2-3; D remains unclear. The germline V and J ends were trimmed by 4 bases and 2 bases, with 10 bases remaining between them. The CDR3 spans 14 residues. Germline values: CDR1 LNHDA, CDR2 SQIVND (reference sequence). The CDR3 DNA sequence: TGTGCCAGTAGTACCCAGGTGCCCACAGATACGCAGTATTTT. Translated, it gives CASSTQVPTDTQYF.

The chain carries TRBV5-1 and TRBJ1-5; D is uncertain. The V gene lost 0 bases and the J gene lost 2 bases, with 9 bases spanning the gap. Germline V gene lookup returns CDR1 SGHRS and CDR2 YFSETQ. This CDR3 region has 15 residues. The CDR3 reads CASSLDAQGNQPQHF. CDR3 nucleotide sequence: TGCGCCAGCAGCTTGGACGCGCAGGGCAATCAGCCCCAGCATTTT.

The rearrangement links TRBV5-1 to TRBJ2-7; D ambiguous. Looked up from germline, CDR1 is SGHRS and CDR2 is YFSETQ. The CDR3 is made up of 15 amino acids. Deletions cut 0 bases from V and 2 bases from J, with 12 bases between. CDR3 in DNA: TGCGCCAGCAGCTTGGAGGCCAGCACAGCCTACGAGCAGTACTTC. Translation: CASSLEASTAYEQYF.

V gene TRBV10-3 combines with J gene TRBJ2-7; D unclear. Germline CDR1 reads ENHRY; CDR2 reads SYGVKD. The V end lost 2 bases, the J end lost 0 bases, and 8 bases lay between the germline ends. This CDR3 has 14 amino acids. The CDR3 DNA is TGTGCCATCAGTGAGCCGGTGATCTCCTACGAGCAGTACTTC. This sequence encodes CAISEPVISYEQYF.

The rearrangement uses TRBV21-1 and TRBJ1-4. TRBV21-1 corresponds to a pseudogene. CDR3 length: 17 residues. This CDR3 is CASSPHGGHHREEKLFF. CDR3 sequence (DNA): TGTGCCAGCAGCCCCCACGGGGGGCACCACCGGGAGGAAAAACTGTTTTTT.

The genes are TRBV10-3 and TRBJ1-1, with 9 positions matching TRBD1. This CDR3 comprises 12 residues. Germline CDR1 and CDR2: ENHRY and SYGVKD. V gave up 9 bases and J gave up 3 bases; unmatched junction bases: 2. The CDR3 nucleotides read TGTGCCATATGGACAGGGGACACTGAAGCTTTCTTT. Protein product: CAIWTGDTEAFF.